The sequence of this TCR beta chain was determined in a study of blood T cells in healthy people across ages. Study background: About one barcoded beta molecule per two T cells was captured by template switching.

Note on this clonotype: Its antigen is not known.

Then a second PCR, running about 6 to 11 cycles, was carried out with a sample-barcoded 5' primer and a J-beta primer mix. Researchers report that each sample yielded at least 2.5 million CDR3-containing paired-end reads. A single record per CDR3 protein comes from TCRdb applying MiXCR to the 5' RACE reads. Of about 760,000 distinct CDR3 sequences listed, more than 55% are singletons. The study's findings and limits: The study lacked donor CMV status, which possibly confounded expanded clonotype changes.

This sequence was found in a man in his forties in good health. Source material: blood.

CDR3 coding DNA: TGTGCCAGCAGCGTAGGGTGGCCAGATACGCAGTATTTT. Amino acids: CASSVGWPDTQYF. V and J are TRBV7-8 and TRBJ2-3; no reliable D call. The germline V gene has CDR1 SGHVS and CDR2 FQNEAQ. Trimming pared 5 bases from V and 4 bases from J, leaving 10 bases between. This CDR3 spans 13 amino acids.